This T cell receptor (beta chain) was identified in a study of blood T cells in healthy people across ages. A second PCR of about 7 to 11 cycles used a sample-barcoded 5' primer and a J-beta primer mix. TCRdb re-called the 5' RACE reads with MiXCR, one entry per CDR3 protein. The sample lists more than 450,000 distinct CDR3 sequences, around 27% occurring once. The CDR3 has 14 residues. The germline CDR1 and CDR2 sequences are SGHRS and YFSETQ. The germline V and J ends were trimmed by 0 bases and 5 bases, with 9 bases remaining between them. The sample was also linked to a second study, of T cells of mothers and their children.

This chain connects TRBV5-1 to TRBJ1-5; D is ambiguous. The specimen sequenced was blood. This sequence was found in a boy between 2 and 15 years old in good health. The CDR3 nucleotides are TGCGCCAGCAGCTTGGGGACGGACGATCAGCCCCAGCATTTT. Its translation: CASSLGTDDQPQHF.